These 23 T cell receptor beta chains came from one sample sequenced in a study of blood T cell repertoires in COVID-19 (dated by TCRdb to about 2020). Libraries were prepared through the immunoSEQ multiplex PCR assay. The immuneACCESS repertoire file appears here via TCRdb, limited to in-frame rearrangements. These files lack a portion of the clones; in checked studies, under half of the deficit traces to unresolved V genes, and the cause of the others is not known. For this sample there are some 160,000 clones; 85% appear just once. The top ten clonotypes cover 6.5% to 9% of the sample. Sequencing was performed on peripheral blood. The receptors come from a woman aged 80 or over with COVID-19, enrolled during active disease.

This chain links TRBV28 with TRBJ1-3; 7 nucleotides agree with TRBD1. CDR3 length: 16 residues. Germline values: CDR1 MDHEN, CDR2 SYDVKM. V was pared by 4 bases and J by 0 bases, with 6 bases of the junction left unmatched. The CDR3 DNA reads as TGTGCCAGCAGTTCGGACAGGTTTCACTCTGGAAACACCATATATTTT. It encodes CASSSDRFHSGNTIYF. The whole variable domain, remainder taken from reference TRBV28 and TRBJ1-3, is DVKVTQSSRYLVKRTGEKVFLECVQDMDHENMFWYRQDPGLGLRLIYFSYDVKMKEKGDIPEGYSVSREKKERFSLILESASTNQTSMYLCASSSDRFHSGNTIYFGEGSWLTVV.

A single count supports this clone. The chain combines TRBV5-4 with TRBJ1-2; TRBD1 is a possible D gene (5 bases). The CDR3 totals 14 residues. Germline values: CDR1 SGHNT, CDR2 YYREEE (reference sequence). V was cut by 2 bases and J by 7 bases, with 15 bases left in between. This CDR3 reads CASSFPGDGRGYTF. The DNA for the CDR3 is TGTGCCAGCAGCTTCCCGGGGGACGGCCGTGGCTACACCTTC.

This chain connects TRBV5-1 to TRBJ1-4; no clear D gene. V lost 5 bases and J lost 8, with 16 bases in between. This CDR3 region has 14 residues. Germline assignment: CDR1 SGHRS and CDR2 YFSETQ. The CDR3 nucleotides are TGCGCCAGCAGTCGTGACGGTGGAGGGGAAAAACTGTTTTTT. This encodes CASSRDGGGEKLFF.

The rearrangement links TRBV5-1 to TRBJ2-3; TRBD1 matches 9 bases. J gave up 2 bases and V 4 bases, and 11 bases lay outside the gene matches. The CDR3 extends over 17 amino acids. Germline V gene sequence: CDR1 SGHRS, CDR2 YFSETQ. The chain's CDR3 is CASSLPGDREPTDTQYF. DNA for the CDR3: TGCGCCAGCAGCCTTCCCGGGGACAGGGAGCCCACAGATACGCAGTATTTT.

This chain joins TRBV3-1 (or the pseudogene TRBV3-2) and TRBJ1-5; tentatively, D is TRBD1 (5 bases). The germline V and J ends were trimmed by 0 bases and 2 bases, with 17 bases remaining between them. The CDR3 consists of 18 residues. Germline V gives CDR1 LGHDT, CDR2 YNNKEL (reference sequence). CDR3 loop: CASSQDKGEADRNQPQHF. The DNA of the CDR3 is TGTGCCAGCAGCCAAGATAAAGGGGAGGCAGACCGCAATCAGCCCCAGCATTTT.

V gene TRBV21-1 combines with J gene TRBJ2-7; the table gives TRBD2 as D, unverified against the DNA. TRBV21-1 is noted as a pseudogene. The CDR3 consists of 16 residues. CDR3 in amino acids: CASKRRSGSRSYEQYF. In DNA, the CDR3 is TGTGCCAGCAAACGGCGTAGCGGGAGTAGGTCCTACGAGCAGTACTTC.

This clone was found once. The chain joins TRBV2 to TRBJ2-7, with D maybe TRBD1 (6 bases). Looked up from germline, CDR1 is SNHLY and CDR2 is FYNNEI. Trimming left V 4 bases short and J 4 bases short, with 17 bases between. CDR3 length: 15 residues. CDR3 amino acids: CASSAERGSRYEQYF. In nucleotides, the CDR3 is TGTGCCAGCAGTGCCGAAAGGGGGTCAAGGTACGAGCAGTACTTC.

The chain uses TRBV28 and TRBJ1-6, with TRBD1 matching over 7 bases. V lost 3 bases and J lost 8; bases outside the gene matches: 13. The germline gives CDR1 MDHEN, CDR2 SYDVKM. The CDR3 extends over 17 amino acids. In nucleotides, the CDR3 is TGTGCCAGCAGTTTGCCTCACGCCAGGGGGTTAGATTCACCCCTCCACTTT. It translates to CASSLPHARGLDSPLHF. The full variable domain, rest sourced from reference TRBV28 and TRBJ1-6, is DVKVTQSSRYLVKRTGEKVFLECVQDMDHENMFWYRQDPGLGLRLIYFSYDVKMKEKGDIPEGYSVSREKKERFSLILESASTNQTSMYLCASSLPHARGLDSPLHFGNGTRLTVT.

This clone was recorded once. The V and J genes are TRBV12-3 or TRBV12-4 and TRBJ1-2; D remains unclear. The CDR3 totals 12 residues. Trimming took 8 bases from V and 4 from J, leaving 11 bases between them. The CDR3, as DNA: TGTGCCAGCCGTTCGGCGGGCTATGGCTACACCTTC. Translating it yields CASRSAGYGYTF.

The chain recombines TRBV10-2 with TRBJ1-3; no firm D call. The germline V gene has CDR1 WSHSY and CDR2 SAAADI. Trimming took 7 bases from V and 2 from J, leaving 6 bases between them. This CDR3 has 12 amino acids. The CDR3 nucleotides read TGCGCCAGCACAGGCCCTGGAAACACCATATATTTT. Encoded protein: CASTGPGNTIYF.

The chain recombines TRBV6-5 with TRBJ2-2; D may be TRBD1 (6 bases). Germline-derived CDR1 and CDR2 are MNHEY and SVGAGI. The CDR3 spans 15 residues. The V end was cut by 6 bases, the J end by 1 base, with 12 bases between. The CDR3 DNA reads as TGTGCCAGCAGATTGGACAGCCTGAACACCGGGGAGCTGTTTTTT. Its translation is CASRLDSLNTGELFF.

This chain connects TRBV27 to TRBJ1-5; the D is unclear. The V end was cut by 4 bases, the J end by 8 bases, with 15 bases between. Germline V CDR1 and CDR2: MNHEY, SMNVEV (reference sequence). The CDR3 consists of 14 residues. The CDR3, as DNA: TGTGCCAGCAGTTCCCGTGTAGGGCGGGAGCCCCAGCATTTT. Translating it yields CASSSRVGREPQHF.

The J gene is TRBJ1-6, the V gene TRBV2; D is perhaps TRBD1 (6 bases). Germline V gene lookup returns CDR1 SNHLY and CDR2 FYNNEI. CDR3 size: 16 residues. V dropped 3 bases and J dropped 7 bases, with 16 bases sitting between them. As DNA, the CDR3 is TGTGCCAGCAGTGACTCGACAGGATCATTGAATTCACCCCTCCACTTT. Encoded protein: CASSDSTGSLNSPLHF.

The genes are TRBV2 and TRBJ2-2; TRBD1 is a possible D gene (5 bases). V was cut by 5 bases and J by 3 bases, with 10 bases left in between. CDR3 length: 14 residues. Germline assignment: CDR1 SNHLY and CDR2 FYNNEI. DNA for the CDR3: TGTGCCAGCAGTTTCAGGGTGGACACCGGGGAGCTGTTTTTT. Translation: CASSFRVDTGELFF.

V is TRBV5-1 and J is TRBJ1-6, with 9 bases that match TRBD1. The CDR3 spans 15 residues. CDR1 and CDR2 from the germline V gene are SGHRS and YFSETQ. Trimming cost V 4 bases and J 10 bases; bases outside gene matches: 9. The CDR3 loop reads CASSNTGTGPSPLHF. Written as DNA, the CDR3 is TGCGCCAGCAGCAACACCGGGACAGGGCCCTCACCCCTCCACTTT.

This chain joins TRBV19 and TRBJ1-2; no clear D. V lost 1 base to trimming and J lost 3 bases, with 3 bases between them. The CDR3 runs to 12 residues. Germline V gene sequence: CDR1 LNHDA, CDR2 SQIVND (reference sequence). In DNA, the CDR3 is TGTGCCAGTAGTATAGGAGACTATGGCTACACCTTC. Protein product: CASSIGDYGYTF.

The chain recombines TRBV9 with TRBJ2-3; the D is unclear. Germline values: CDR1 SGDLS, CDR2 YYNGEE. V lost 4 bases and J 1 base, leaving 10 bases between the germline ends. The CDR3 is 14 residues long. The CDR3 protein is CASSTRVGTDTQYF. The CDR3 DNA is TGTGCCAGCAGCACCCGAGTAGGCACAGATACGCAGTATTTT.

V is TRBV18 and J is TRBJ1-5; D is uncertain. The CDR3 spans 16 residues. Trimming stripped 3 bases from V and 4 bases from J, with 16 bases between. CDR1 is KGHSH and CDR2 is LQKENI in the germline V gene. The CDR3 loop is CASSPTIRFPNQPQHF. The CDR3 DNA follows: TGTGCCAGCTCACCGACTATTCGATTCCCTAATCAGCCCCAGCATTTT.

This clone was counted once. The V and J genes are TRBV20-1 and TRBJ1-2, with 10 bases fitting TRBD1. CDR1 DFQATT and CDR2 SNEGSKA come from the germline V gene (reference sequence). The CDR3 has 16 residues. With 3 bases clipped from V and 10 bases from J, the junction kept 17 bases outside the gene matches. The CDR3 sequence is CSASRQGALVVHDYTF. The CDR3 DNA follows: TGCAGTGCTAGTCGACAGGGGGCTCTGGTGGTTCATGACTACACCTTC.

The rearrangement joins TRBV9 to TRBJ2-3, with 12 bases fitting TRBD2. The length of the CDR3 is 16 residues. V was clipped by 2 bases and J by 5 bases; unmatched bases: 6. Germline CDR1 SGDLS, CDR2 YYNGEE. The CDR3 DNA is TGTGCCAGCAGCGTCCCCCTAGCGGGAGGGGTAGATACGCAGTATTTT. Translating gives CASSVPLAGGVDTQYF.

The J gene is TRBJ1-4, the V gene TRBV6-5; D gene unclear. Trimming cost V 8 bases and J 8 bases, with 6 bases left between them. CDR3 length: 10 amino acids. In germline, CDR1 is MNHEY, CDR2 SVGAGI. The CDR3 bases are TGTGCCAGCGAGAAAGAAAAACTGTTTTTT. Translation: CASEKEKLFF.

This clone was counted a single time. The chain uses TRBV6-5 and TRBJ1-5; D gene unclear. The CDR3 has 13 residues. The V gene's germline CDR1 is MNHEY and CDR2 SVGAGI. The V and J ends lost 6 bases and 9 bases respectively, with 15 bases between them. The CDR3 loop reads CASRRAAVGPQHF. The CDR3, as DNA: TGTGCCAGCAGGAGGGCGGCCGTAGGGCCCCAGCATTTT.

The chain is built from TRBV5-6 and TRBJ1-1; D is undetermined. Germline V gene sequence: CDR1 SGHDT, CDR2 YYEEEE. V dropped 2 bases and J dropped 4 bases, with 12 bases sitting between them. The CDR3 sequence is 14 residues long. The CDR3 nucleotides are TGTGCCAGCAGCTTTTGGCGAGCGGGCACTGAAGCTTTCTTT. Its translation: CASSFWRAGTEAFF.